Shown below are 32 T cell receptor beta chains from a single sample sequenced in a study of cytomegalovirus exposure and HLA in healthy donors. PCR used 60 Vbeta primers and 13 Jbeta primers. Using immunoSEQ multiplex PCR, the repertoire was profiled, and TCRdb retains in-frame clones only, with some absent. Of roughly 110,000 clones in the sample, approximately 79% are singletons; the top ten hold around 13%. The specimen was PBMCs. The receptors were sampled from a woman aged 40 to 49 in good health and CMV-seropositive.

This clone was counted only a few times. The V and J genes are TRBV18 and TRBJ1-1; D possibly corresponds to TRBD1 (5 bases). The CDR3 runs 14 residues. Trimming cost V 1 base and J 6 bases, with 12 bases left between them. CDR1 is KGHSH and CDR2 is LQKENI in the germline V gene. The CDR3 DNA follows: TGTGCCAGCTCACCACGTTCAGGGTCAGCTGAAGCTTTCTTT. This codes for CASSPRSGSAEAFF.

The chain is built from TRBV30 and TRBJ2-5, with D hard to call. Germline V gives CDR1 GTSNPN, CDR2 SVGIG (reference sequence). V was pared by 0 bases and J by 10 bases, with 12 bases between. This CDR3 has 12 amino acids. CDR3 sequence reads: CAWSVKRLNQYF. The CDR3 DNA reads TGTGCCTGGAGTGTAAAGAGGCTTAACCAGTACTTC.

The gene calls are TRBV6-5 and TRBJ1-4; D is uncertain. This CDR3 has 13 residues. With 2 bases removed from V and 8 bases from J, the gap between germline ends came to 9 bases. Germline CDR1 MNHEY, CDR2 SVGAGI. The CDR3 protein is CASSYTRGEKLFF. The CDR3 DNA sequence: TGTGCCAGCAGTTACACAAGAGGCGAAAAACTGTTTTTT.

The chain is built from TRBV14 and TRBJ2-7, with D hard to call. The CDR3 length is 12 residues. Trimming took 3 bases from V and 4 from J, leaving 7 bases between them. The V gene's germline CDR1 is SGHDN and CDR2 FVKESK. This CDR3 is CASSQAVYEQYF. In DNA, the CDR3 is TGTGCCAGCAGCCAGGCAGTATACGAGCAGTACTTC.

About this clone: A junction end diverges from the germline sequence, so it may reflect a read error. The genes are TRBV4-3 and TRBJ2-7; perhaps TRBD1 as D (5 bases). From germline, CDR1 is LGHNA and CDR2 YSLEER. This CDR3 comprises 15 residues. The DNA for the CDR3 is TGCGCCAGCAGCCAAGATCGGCAGGGCTCCCACGAGCAGTACTTC. Translated: CASSQDRQGSHEQYF.

This sequence joins TRBV30 and TRBJ2-7; 7 bases are a match to TRBD1. The germline V gene has CDR1 GTSNPN and CDR2 SVGIG (reference sequence). This CDR3 has 12 residues. V dropped 7 bases and J dropped 6; count of bases not matched to a gene: 9. In DNA form, the CDR3 reads TGTGCCTTGGACAGGTCCCTCGCCGAGCAGTACTTC. Residues: CALDRSLAEQYF.

This clone was counted a single time. The rearrangement uses TRBV18 and TRBJ2-7; TRBD2 matches 8 bases. The CDR3 length is 17 residues. Germline V gives CDR1 KGHSH, CDR2 LQKENI. V gave up 3 bases and J gave up 1 base; unmatched junction bases: 11. The chain's CDR3 is CASSPRTTSGTSYEQYF. The CDR3 DNA sequence: TGTGCCAGCTCACCCCGCACTACTAGCGGAACTTCCTACGAGCAGTACTTC.

The V gene is TRBV7-9, the J gene TRBJ1-1, with a weak D call TRBD1 (6 bases). Germline V lookup: CDR1 SEHNR, CDR2 FQNEAQ (reference sequence). Between the trimmed V and J ends, which lost 4 bases and 1 base, there was a span of 16 bases. The CDR3 runs to 16 residues. CDR3 residues: CASSYLGGVRNTEAFF. CDR3 in DNA: TGTGCCAGCAGCTATTTAGGGGGTGTTCGGAACACTGAAGCTTTCTTT.

V and J are TRBV4-1 and TRBJ1-5; TRBD1 aligns across 7 bases. Germline V gives CDR1 MGHRA, CDR2 YSYEKL. This CDR3 comprises 13 residues. The V and J ends lost 6 bases and 7 bases, in that order; junction bases with no gene match: 6. This chain's CDR3 is CASRKGAGQPQHF. CDR3 in DNA: TGCGCCAGCAGGAAGGGGGCCGGACAGCCCCAGCATTTT.

V is TRBV5-6 and J is TRBJ1-2; D is unresolved. CDR3 size: 12 residues. V was clipped by 0 bases and J by 8 bases, with 8 bases between them. In germline, CDR1 is SGHDT, CDR2 YYEEEE. The CDR3 loop reads CASSLAVGGYTF. In DNA, the CDR3 is TGTGCCAGCAGCTTGGCCGTCGGGGGCTACACCTTC.

The rearrangement links TRBV6-1 to TRBJ1-1; D not certain. There are 16 residues in the CDR3. V lost 2 bases to trimming and J lost 0 bases, with 13 bases between them. The germline V gene has CDR1 MNHNS and CDR2 SASEGT. As DNA, the CDR3 is TGTGCCAGCAGTGAAAGTTTGCAGATACTGAACACTGAAGCTTTCTTT. Its translation: CASSESLQILNTEAFF.

This chain uses TRBV11-2 with TRBJ2-3; 8 nucleotides match TRBD2. Germline V gene data show CDR1 as SGHAT and CDR2 as FQNNGV. The V segment lost 5 bases and the J segment 13 bases; nucleotides outside the gene matches: 5. The CDR3 spans 11 residues. The CDR3 reads CASSNPGLEYF. The CDR3 nucleotides are TGTGCCAGCAGCAACCCGGGACTAGAGTATTTT.

The rearrangement uses TRBV7-9 and TRBJ1-1; the D gene is possibly TRBD1 (5 bases). The germline CDR1 and CDR2 sequences are SEHNR and FQNEAQ (reference sequence). This CDR3 spans 16 amino acids. V lost 1 base to trimming and J lost 3 bases, with 15 bases between them. CDR3 sequence: CASSLGQRVGHTEAFF. For the CDR3, the DNA is TGTGCCAGCAGCTTAGGACAGCGGGTAGGGCACACTGAAGCTTTCTTT.

This sequence joins TRBV7-9 and TRBJ2-1, with 7 bases lining up with TRBD2. V dropped 2 bases and J dropped 1; count of bases not matched to a gene: 2. The CDR3 spans 15 residues. Germline CDR1 reads SEHNR; CDR2 reads FQNEAQ (reference sequence). DNA of the CDR3: TGTGCCAGCAGCTTAACACTAGCGTCCTACAATGAGCAGTTCTTC. Protein product: CASSLTLASYNEQFF.

A few counts support this clone. V is TRBV7-2 and J is TRBJ2-7; the D gene is possibly TRBD1 (5 bases). Trimming took 6 bases from V and 5 from J, leaving 14 bases between them. CDR3 length equals 13 residues. CDR1 SGHTA and CDR2 FQGNSA come from the germline V gene. The CDR3 DNA reads as TGTGCCAGCAGGCAGGGTCGGCTAAACGAGCAGTACTTC. This gives the protein CASRQGRLNEQYF.

The chain couples TRBV6-5 to TRBJ1-5; D unresolved. The length of the CDR3 is 15 residues. The germline V and J ends were trimmed by 6 bases and 4 bases, with 16 bases remaining between them. Germline CDR1 reads MNHEY; CDR2 reads SVGAGI. The CDR3 DNA follows: TGTGCCAGCAGCCCGACTGGCATGAGGAATCAGCCCCAGCATTTT. Protein sequence: CASSPTGMRNQPQHF.

This clone was seen a single time. The CDR3: CASSYNGQNQPQHF. The DNA of the CDR3 is TGTGCCAGCAGTTACAATGGGCAGAACCAGCCCCAGCATTTT. The V call is TRBV6-5, the J call TRBJ1-5; no clear D. Germline V CDR1 and CDR2: MNHEY, SVGAGI. V was trimmed by 2 bases and J by 7 bases, leaving 12 bases between them. This CDR3 region has 14 residues.

This clone was counted between two and nine times. The chain is built from TRBV6-5 and TRBJ2-1; TRBD1 matches 7 bases. Germline-derived CDR1 and CDR2 are MNHEY and SVGAGI. The junction had 15 bases not matched to a gene; V was cut back by 9 bases and J by 7 bases. The CDR3 is 15 residues long. The CDR3 region has the DNA TGTGCCAGTCGCGACGTACAGGGGAGTTTGAATGAGCAGTTCTTC. It specifies CASRDVQGSLNEQFF.

The chain uses TRBV10-3 and TRBJ2-1; D is possibly TRBD1 (6 bases). The CDR3 sequence is 16 residues long. Trimming removed 4 bases at V and 1 base at J, with 14 bases between. Germline CDR1 and CDR2: ENHRY and SYGVKD. CDR3: CAISAQGRGSYNEQFF. Here the CDR3 DNA reads TGTGCCATCAGTGCCCAGGGAAGGGGGTCCTACAATGAGCAGTTCTTC.

The chain employs TRBV10-3 and TRBJ2-7; 11 nucleotides line up with TRBD1. Unmatched junction bases numbered 8, after V lost 4 bases and J lost 3 bases. The CDR3 loop spans 16 amino acids. Germline assignment: CDR1 ENHRY and CDR2 SYGVKD. Written as DNA, the CDR3 is TGTGCCATCAGTGGGAGGGGAGGGACAGGGGGCTACGAGCAGTACTTC. Protein sequence: CAISGRGGTGGYEQYF.

Of note for this clone: Other DNA sequences in the same sample also yield this CDR3. The chain combines TRBV19 with TRBJ2-3; 8 nucleotides agree with TRBD2. V shed 1 base, J shed 5 bases, and the junction held 2 bases outside the gene matches. CDR3 length: 14 residues. Germline V gene lookup returns CDR1 LNHDA and CDR2 SQIVND (reference sequence). CDR3 in amino acids: CASSIAGGLDTQYF. CDR3 nucleotides: TGTGCCAGTAGTATAGCGGGGGGGCTAGATACGCAGTATTTT.

DNA for the CDR3: TGTGCCAGCAGTTACGGGACAGGGCGCAATCAGCCCCAGCATTTT. Residues: CASSYGTGRNQPQHF. The chain employs TRBV6-5 and TRBJ1-5; 9 nucleotides match TRBD1. The V gene's germline CDR1 is MNHEY and CDR2 SVGAGI. The CDR3 is made up of 15 amino acids. V shed 2 bases and J 2 bases; nucleotides not matched to a gene: 1.

The chain is built from TRBV5-4 and TRBJ1-1; TRBD1 matches at 7 bases. V was pared by 4 bases and J by 6 bases, with 3 bases of the junction left unmatched. Looked up from germline, CDR1 is SGHNT and CDR2 is YYREEE (reference sequence). This CDR3 has 12 amino acids. CDR3: CASSKGGSEAFF. For the CDR3, the DNA is TGTGCCAGCAGCAAAGGGGGCTCTGAAGCTTTCTTT.

The CDR3 is CATSRVSAQPYGYTF. As DNA, the CDR3 is TGTGCCACCAGCAGAGTTTCGGCACAGCCCTATGGCTACACCTTC. The J gene is TRBJ1-2, the V gene TRBV15, with D uncertain. CDR3 length: 15 amino acids. In germline, CDR1 is LNHNV, CDR2 YYDKDF (reference sequence). V dropped 1 base and J dropped 4 bases, with 13 bases sitting between them. The full variable domain, rest sourced from reference TRBV15 and TRBJ1-2, is DAMVIQNPRYQVTQFGKPVTLSCSQTLNHNVMYWYQQKSSQAPKLLFHYYDKDFNNEADTPDNFQSRRPNTSFCFLDIRSPGLGDTAMYLCATSRVSAQPYGYTFGSGTRLTVV.

This clone is a singleton in its sample. This chain links TRBV11-3 with TRBJ2-3; 10 positions agree with TRBD2. With V trimmed by 2 bases and J by 6 bases, 8 bases remained unmatched. The CDR3 spans 16 residues. Germline V gives CDR1 SGHNT, CDR2 YENEEA. CDR3 coding DNA: TGTGCCAGCAGCTTAAGCGGAAGCGGGGGGGCGGATACGCAGTATTTT. Residues: CASSLSGSGGADTQYF.

The chain carries TRBV4-1 and TRBJ2-1; 10 bases match TRBD2. Germline trimming cut 4 bases from V and 6 bases from J; bases unmatched to any gene: 18. The CDR3 has 19 amino acids. Germline-derived CDR1 and CDR2 are MGHRA and YSYEKL. CDR3 DNA: TGCGCCAGCAGCCTACCCCGGTCGGCGGCAGCGGGGGGGCCCAATGAGCAGTTCTTC. The encoded protein is CASSLPRSAAAGGPNEQFF.

This chain uses TRBV6-1 with TRBJ2-5; 11 bases are shared with TRBD2. The J segment lost 2 bases and the V segment lost 1 base, leaving 3 bases of the junction unmatched. CDR1 is MNHNS and CDR2 is SASEGT in the germline V gene. The CDR3 runs to 16 residues. In nucleotides, the CDR3 is TGTGCCAGCAGTGAAGTCGTAGCGGGGGGGCAAGAGACCCAGTACTTC. Its translation is CASSEVVAGGQETQYF.

The chain has TRBV19 and TRBJ2-7; D possibly corresponds to TRBD1 (6 bases). CDR1 LNHDA and CDR2 SQIVND come from the germline V gene (reference sequence). V lost 5 bases and J 2 bases, leaving 13 bases between the germline ends. CDR3 length: 14 amino acids. The DNA of the CDR3 is TGTGCCAGTAGTCCTGACAGGAGCGCCTACGAGCAGTACTTC. Translated: CASSPDRSAYEQYF.

Written as DNA, the CDR3 is TGTGCCAGCTCACCACGGGCGGGGACCTATGGCTACACCTTC. The encoded protein is CASSPRAGTYGYTF. This chain joins TRBV18 and TRBJ1-2, with D perhaps matching TRBD1 (5 bases). Germline values: CDR1 KGHSH, CDR2 LQKENI. The V and J ends lost 1 base and 4 bases respectively, with 10 bases between them. The CDR3 sequence is 14 residues long.

The rearrangement uses TRBV11-2 and TRBJ1-4; no clear D. The V gene's germline CDR1 is SGHAT and CDR2 FQNNGV. V lost 0 bases and J 5 bases, leaving 13 bases between the germline ends. The length of the CDR3 is 16 residues. The CDR3 is CASSLDRWEANEKLFF. CDR3 in DNA: TGTGCCAGCAGCTTAGATCGCTGGGAGGCGAATGAAAAACTGTTTTTT.

The V gene is TRBV27, the J gene TRBJ2-2; D not certain. With 5 bases removed from V and 5 bases from J, the gap between germline ends came to 9 bases. Per the germline V gene, CDR1 is MNHEY and CDR2 is SMNVEV (reference sequence). The CDR3 loop spans 13 amino acids. CDR3 sequence: CASSQQLTGELFF. CDR3 coding DNA: TGTGCCAGCAGTCAACAGCTTACCGGGGAGCTGTTTTTT.

This chain links TRBV5-1 with TRBJ2-5, with 11 bases identical to TRBD2. This CDR3 is built from 17 residues. Trimming took 4 bases from V and 7 from J; bases not matched to a gene: 15. CDR1 and CDR2 from the germline V gene are SGHRS and YFSETQ. The CDR3 DNA is TGCGCCAGCAGCCTAGCGGGGGGACCCAAGATCGGTGGGACCCAGTACTTC. Translated, it gives CASSLAGGPKIGGTQYF.